One T cell receptor beta chain is described in this entry. Its antigen is currently unknown. Nonspecific anti-CD3/anti-CD28 bead stimulation represents the broad CD4+ T cell repertoire. Responding CD4+ T cells were sorted by upregulation of both CD40 ligand and CD69. These HIV-1-infected adults initiated suppressive ART in chronic infection. PBMCs were depleted of CD8+ T cells before stimulation. The germline gives CDR1 MRHNA, CDR2 SNTAGT. The CDR3 is 13 amino acids. V was pared by 4 bases and J by 5 bases, with 11 bases between. This was the immunoSEQ version 4 assay in survey mode. Sequencing used immunoSEQ multiplex PCR; TCRdb keeps in-frame clones, though not all of them. The sample contains 37,000 or so clones, around 90% of which appear only once. This sample stems from a study of persistence of HIV-infected CD4 T cells. About the research overall: A median of approximately eight years of suppressive ART preceded sampling.

This chain links TRBV6-4 with TRBJ2-5; D is undetermined. The sequenced sample was CD4+ T cells sorted from PBMCs after roughly 18-hour stimulation, obtained from a patient who received antiretroviral therapy. The sequence derives from an adult man with HIV who was CMV-seropositive. The CDR3 sequence is CASSAGPSETQYF. CDR3 DNA: TGTGCCAGCAGTGCAGGCCCCTCGGAGACCCAGTACTTC.